The 18 T cell receptor beta chains given below trace back to one sample, sequenced in a study of cytomegalovirus exposure and HLA in healthy donors. It was with 60 Vbeta and 13 Jbeta primers that the PCR ran. The table came from immunoSEQ multiplex PCR; TCRdb's copy has only in-frame clones and leaves some out. The table includes some 200,000 clones, approximately 85% detected once. Sequencing was performed on PBMCs. The receptors stem from a woman aged 18 to 35 in good health and CMV-seronegative.

The gene calls are TRBV9 and TRBJ2-6; 10 bases map to TRBD1. The CDR3 covers 18 residues. Germline trimming cut 0 bases from V and 3 bases from J; bases unmatched to any gene: 6. Germline values: CDR1 SGDLS, CDR2 YYNGEE. CDR3 coding DNA: TGTGCCAGCAGCGTAGCTCTGGGACAGGGGTATGGGGCCAACGTCCTGACTTTC. Protein product: CASSVALGQGYGANVLTF.

This clone came up once. V usage is TRBV28 and J usage is TRBJ1-4; no firm D call. This CDR3 is built from 15 residues. The ends were cut back, 5 bases at V and 7 bases at J, with 17 bases in the middle. Germline V gene sequence: CDR1 MDHEN, CDR2 SYDVKM. The CDR3 is CASSPRTVSSEKLFF. In DNA, the CDR3 is TGTGCCAGCAGTCCCCGGACTGTTAGTAGTGAAAAACTGTTTTTT. The variable domain in full, with the rest retrieved from reference TRBV28 and TRBJ1-4, is DVKVTQSSRYLVKRTGEKVFLECVQDMDHENMFWYRQDPGLGLRLIYFSYDVKMKEKGDIPEGYSVSREKKERFSLILESASTNQTSMYLCASSPRTVSSEKLFFGSGTQLSVL.

The chain combines TRBV19 with TRBJ2-7; 7 nucleotides line up with TRBD1. CDR3 size: 11 residues. The V and J ends lost 6 bases and 5 bases, in that order; junction bases with no gene match: 1. The germline V gene encodes CDR1 LNHDA and CDR2 SQIVND (reference sequence). CDR3 loop: CASRTGNEQYF. The CDR3 coding sequence is TGTGCCAGTAGGACAGGGAACGAGCAGTACTTC.

This chain joins TRBV9 and TRBJ1-1; no firm D call. Trimming removed 3 bases from V and 5 bases from J, with 5 bases in between. CDR1 is SGDLS, CDR2 YYNGEE, per germline. The CDR3 spans 11 residues. In DNA form, the CDR3 reads TGTGCCAGCAGCGGTATGACTGAAGCTTTCTTT. Translated: CASSGMTEAFF.

This clone was seen a single time. V is TRBV5-5 and J is TRBJ2-4; D ambiguous. This CDR3 is built from 15 residues. The germline V gene has CDR1 SGHKS and CDR2 YYEKEE (reference sequence). Between the trimmed V and J ends, which lost 3 bases and 6 bases, there was a span of 16 bases. The CDR3 loop is CASSYPSFPGNIQYF. The CDR3 DNA follows: TGTGCCAGCAGCTACCCAAGTTTTCCAGGAAACATTCAGTACTTC.

The V and J genes are TRBV27 and TRBJ2-3; 9 bases align to TRBD1. CDR1 and CDR2 from the germline V gene are MNHEY and SMNVEV (reference sequence). The CDR3 is made up of 14 amino acids. J lost 3 bases, V lost 4 bases, and 2 bases had no gene match. In DNA, the CDR3 is TGTGCCAGCAGTTGGACAGGGGTTACAGATACGCAGTATTTT. Translating gives CASSWTGVTDTQYF.

This rearrangement joins TRBV6-1 to TRBJ1-5, with D possibly being TRBD1 (6 bases). This CDR3 has 18 amino acids. Trimming stripped 2 bases from V and 6 bases from J, with 23 bases between. Germline assignment: CDR1 MNHNS and CDR2 SASEGT. CDR3: CASSETRARTDDRQPQHF. As DNA, the CDR3 is TGTGCCAGCAGTGAAACCCGGGCCCGGACAGATGATCGTCAGCCCCAGCATTTT.

J is TRBJ1-2 and V is TRBV5-6, with a tentative D call TRBD1 (6 bases). V was shortened by 2 bases and J by 4 bases, with 15 bases between the two germline ends. The length of the CDR3 is 15 residues. The V gene's germline CDR1 is SGHDT and CDR2 YYEEEE. The CDR3 protein is CASSLRGGASYGYTF. The CDR3 bases are TGTGCCAGCAGCTTACGGGGGGGGGCTTCCTATGGCTACACCTTC.

This chain links TRBV18 with TRBJ2-5; 8 nucleotides align to TRBD2. This CDR3 spans 16 amino acids. In germline, CDR1 is KGHSH, CDR2 LQKENI. Losses at the gene ends were 2 bases for V and 2 bases for J; bases not matched to a gene: 7. The CDR3 here is CASSPVVAGFQETQYF. CDR3 DNA: TGTGCCAGCTCACCAGTGGTAGCGGGGTTTCAAGAGACCCAGTACTTC.

The chain couples TRBV9 to TRBJ1-3; D is possibly TRBD1 (6 bases). V was trimmed by 4 bases and J by 0 bases, leaving 11 bases between them. The CDR3 has 15 amino acids. CDR1 and CDR2 from the germline V gene are SGDLS and YYNGEE. The CDR3 here is CASSSTGISGNTIYF. For the CDR3, the DNA is TGTGCCAGCAGCTCCACAGGGATCTCTGGAAACACCATATATTTT.

The genes are TRBV11-3 and TRBJ2-7; the D gene is possibly TRBD1 (5 bases). Germline CDR1 reads SGHNT; CDR2 reads YENEEA. CDR3 length: 13 amino acids. Trimming left V 3 bases short and J 1 base short, with 7 bases between. The CDR3 DNA sequence: TGTGCCAGCAGCTTTAGGGGATCCTACGAGCAGTACTTC. Its protein is CASSFRGSYEQYF. Complete variable domain (other parts from reference TRBV11-3 and TRBJ2-7): EAGVVQSPRYKIIEKKQPVAFWCNPISGHNTLYWYLQNLGQGPELLIRYENEEAVDDSQLPKDRFSAERLKGVDSTLKIQPAELGDSAVYLCASSFRGSYEQYFGPGTRLTVT.

The chain is built from TRBV2 and TRBJ2-2; 15 nucleotides match TRBD2. Germline V gives CDR1 SNHLY, CDR2 FYNNEI. V trimming: 6 bases; J trimming: 5 bases; junction bases outside the gene matches: 1. The CDR3 contains 15 residues. The CDR3, as DNA: TGTGCCAGCAGCGGGACTAGCGGGGGGACCGGGGAGCTGTTTTTT. This encodes CASSGTSGGTGELFF.

This clone was observed once. The rearrangement uses TRBV7-9 and TRBJ1-4, with D maybe TRBD1 (5 bases). This CDR3 has 12 amino acids. Germline V gene sequence: CDR1 SEHNR, CDR2 FQNEAQ (reference sequence). V shed 8 bases and J shed 6 bases, with 10 bases lying between them. CDR3 in DNA: TGTGCCAGCGGGGGGTATGATGAAAAACTGTTTTTT. It encodes CASGGYDEKLFF.

This chain uses TRBV18 with TRBJ1-1; weak D call: TRBD1 (5 bases). Trimming removed 6 bases at V and 1 base at J, with 15 bases between. Germline CDR1 and CDR2: KGHSH and LQKENI. This CDR3 comprises 15 residues. CDR3 protein: CASSLGGTGNTEAFF. The DNA of the CDR3 is TGTGCCAGCTCGCTGGGGGGTACGGGGAACACTGAAGCTTTCTTT.

This CDR3 is CASSRGSSGANVLTF. CDR3 nucleotides: TGTGCCAGCAGTCGGGGGAGCTCTGGGGCCAACGTCCTGACTTTC. V usage is TRBV28 and J usage is TRBJ2-6; D may be TRBD2 (6 bases). The V end was cut by 5 bases, the J end by 0 bases, with 8 bases between. There are 15 residues in the CDR3. Per the germline V gene, CDR1 is MDHEN and CDR2 is SYDVKM.

The V gene is TRBV9, the J gene TRBJ2-1, with D uncertain. The germline gives CDR1 SGDLS, CDR2 YYNGEE. There are 14 residues in the CDR3. Trimming took 0 bases from V and 6 from J, leaving 10 bases between them. The CDR3 spells CASSVAHTSNEQFF. Written as DNA, the CDR3 is TGTGCCAGCAGCGTAGCTCACACGTCCAATGAGCAGTTCTTC.

Only a few counts were recorded for this clone. CDR3 bases: TGTGCCAGCAGTTTCAGGGATAACACTGAAGCTTTCTTT. Its translation: CASSFRDNTEAFF. V is TRBV28 and J is TRBJ1-1, with TRBD1 as a possible D gene (5 bases). Germline-derived CDR1 and CDR2 are MDHEN and SYDVKM. Trimming cost V 3 bases and J 2 bases, with 7 bases left between them. The CDR3 loop spans 13 amino acids.

The genes are TRBV6-1 and TRBJ1-1; TRBD1 agrees at 11 bases. CDR1 is MNHNS and CDR2 is SASEGT in the germline V gene. CDR3 length: 13 amino acids. V gave up 7 bases and J gave up 4 bases; unmatched junction bases: 2. CDR3 amino acids: CASKGTGGTEAFF. The CDR3 DNA is TGTGCCAGCAAGGGGACAGGGGGCACTGAAGCTTTCTTT.